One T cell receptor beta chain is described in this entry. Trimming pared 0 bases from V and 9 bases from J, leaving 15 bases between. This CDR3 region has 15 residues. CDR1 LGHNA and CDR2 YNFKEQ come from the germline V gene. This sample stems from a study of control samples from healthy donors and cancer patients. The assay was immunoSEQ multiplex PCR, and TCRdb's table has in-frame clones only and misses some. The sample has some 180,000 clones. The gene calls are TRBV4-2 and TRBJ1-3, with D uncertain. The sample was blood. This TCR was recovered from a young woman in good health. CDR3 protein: CASSQDSGPVVTIYF. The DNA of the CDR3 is TGTGCCAGCAGCCAAGATTCCGGTCCCGTGGTCACCATATATTTT.